Below, 25 T cell receptor beta chains from the same sample are listed, as sequenced in a study of human T cells and chemical hapten exposure. Sample time point: patch test 1, 2 weeks after DPC sensitization. Treatment defined: therapeutic diphenylcyclopropenone sensitization with weekly scalp DPC. TCRdb reprocessed the RACE reads with MiXCR, giving one entry per CDR3 protein. The sample lists more than 65,000 distinct CDR3 sequences, around a tenth seen once, with about 1.3% in the top ten. The input for sequencing was whole blood, taken in connection with sensitization to the hapten diphenylcyclopropenone (DPC). The receptors shown here come from a woman between 45 and 65 years old with alopecia areata. Some clones in this sample may be carry-over from other donors' samples.

The rearrangement joins TRBV4-3 to TRBJ2-1; no reliable D call. Deletions cut 0 bases from V and 5 bases from J, with 14 bases between. CDR1 is LGHNA, CDR2 YSLEER, per germline. CDR3 size: 16 residues. In DNA, the CDR3 is TGCGCCAGCAGCCAAGACAAAGGCGGAACTAACAATGAGCAGTTCTTC. Translating it yields CASSQDKGGTNNEQFF.

This clonotype was counted at least ten times. This chain links TRBV28 with TRBJ1-5; D remains unclear. The germline V gene encodes CDR1 MDHEN and CDR2 SYDVKM. This CDR3 comprises 10 residues. V was cut by 8 bases and J by 11 bases, with 10 bases left in between. The CDR3: CASLGLSQHF. The DNA of the CDR3 is TGTGCCAGCCTAGGCTTGTCCCAGCATTTT.

The genes are TRBV18 and TRBJ1-6, with D perhaps TRBD1 (6 bases). Trimming removed 3 bases from V and 2 bases from J, with 17 bases in between. CDR1 is KGHSH, CDR2 LQKENI, per germline. CDR3 length: 18 residues. DNA of the CDR3: TGTGCCAGCTCACCGTCCACAGGGAATGGCCCCTATAATTCACCCCTCCACTTT. Amino acids: CASSPSTGNGPYNSPLHF.

There are a few counts of this clonotype. The chain links TRBV5-5 to TRBJ2-2; D possibly corresponds to TRBD1 (5 bases). CDR3 length: 15 residues. V was clipped by 5 bases and J by 3 bases, with 14 bases between them. Germline CDR1 and CDR2: SGHKS and YYEKEE (reference sequence). Here the CDR3 reads CASRSKGPYTGELFF. CDR3 DNA sequence: TGTGCCAGCAGGAGTAAGGGGCCCTACACCGGGGAGCTGTTTTTT.

The rearrangement joins TRBV12-3 or TRBV12-4 to TRBJ2-7, with unresolved D. The CDR3 length is 13 residues. Trimming took off 3 bases at V and 7 bases at J, with 13 bases between the two ends. CDR3 sequence reads: CASSLGSQREQYF. Here the CDR3 DNA reads TGTGCCAGCAGTTTGGGCTCCCAGAGGGAGCAGTACTTC.

The rearrangement links TRBV6-4 to TRBJ2-6; D gene ambiguous. This CDR3 is 16 amino acids long. The V end was cut by 0 bases, the J end by 0 bases, with 6 bases between. Germline CDR1 is MRHNA and CDR2 is SNTAGT. CDR3 nucleotides: TGTGCCAGCAGTGACTCGCCGGGCTCTGGGGCCAACGTCCTGACTTTC. The encoded protein is CASSDSPGSGANVLTF.

This clonotype was counted at least ten times. The chain joins TRBV5-1 to TRBJ1-4; no clear D gene. Trimming took off 4 bases at V and 1 base at J, with 8 bases between the two ends. Germline V CDR1 and CDR2: SGHRS, YFSETQ. The CDR3 loop spans 14 amino acids. This chain's CDR3 is CASSPDRTNEKLFF. CDR3 in DNA: TGCGCCAGCAGCCCGGACCGAACTAATGAAAAACTGTTTTTT.

The rearrangement links TRBV5-1 to TRBJ2-7, with 11 bases lining up with TRBD2. CDR3 size: 18 residues. The trim removed 4 bases at V and 3 bases at J, leaving 15 bases unmatched. Germline V lookup: CDR1 SGHRS, CDR2 YFSETQ. The CDR3 region has the DNA TGCGCCAGCAGCCTTGAAAGAGCCTCTAGCGGGAGGATCTACGAGCAGTACTTC. Its translation is CASSLERASSGRIYEQYF.

This clonotype has a handful of counts. The chain combines TRBV24-1 with TRBJ2-1; 7 nucleotides line up with TRBD2. Unmatched junction bases numbered 4, after V lost 3 bases and J lost 6 bases. CDR3 length equals 14 residues. CDR1 is KGHDR, CDR2 SFDVKD, per germline. CDR3 bases: TGTGCCACCAGTGATCCGGGACTATCCAATGAGCAGTTCTTC. It translates to CATSDPGLSNEQFF.

There are many counts of this clonotype. The chain joins TRBV4-3 to TRBJ2-1, with D unresolved. This CDR3 is 17 amino acids long. V was cut by 0 bases and J by 8 bases, with 20 bases left in between. Germline V lookup: CDR1 LGHNA, CDR2 YSLEER. This CDR3 is CASSQDRRTQSRDEQFF. CDR3 nucleotide sequence: TGCGCCAGCAGCCAAGATCGGCGGACCCAGAGTCGTGATGAGCAGTTCTTC.

This clonotype was counted between two and nine times. This chain links TRBV20-1 with TRBJ2-3; perhaps TRBD2 as D (5 bases). The germline V gene has CDR1 DFQATT and CDR2 SNEGSKA (reference sequence). The length of the CDR3 is 14 residues. V was shortened by 6 bases and J by 0 bases, with 13 bases between the two germline ends. In DNA form, the CDR3 reads TGCAGTGCCCCCCCCGCGGGTAGCACAGATACGCAGTATTTT. Translating it yields CSAPPAGSTDTQYF.

In this sample, this clonotype turned up a few times. The chain couples TRBV28 to TRBJ2-1; 10 nucleotides agree with TRBD2. The CDR3 length is 15 residues. Germline-derived CDR1 and CDR2 are MDHEN and SYDVKM. Trimming took 6 bases from V and 5 from J; bases not matched to a gene: 7. The CDR3 region has the DNA TGTGCCAGCAGCCAGGCCGGACTAGCGGACAATGAGCAGTTCTTC. Translation gives CASSQAGLADNEQFF.

This rearrangement joins TRBV20-1 to TRBJ1-3, with D hard to call. The CDR3 spans 14 residues. Trimming removed 3 bases at V and 2 bases at J, with 11 bases between. Germline values: CDR1 DFQATT, CDR2 SNEGSKA (reference sequence). In DNA form, the CDR3 reads TGCAGTGCTAGGGTTTCGGGGACTGGAAACACCATATATTTT. The encoded protein is CSARVSGTGNTIYF.

Only a few counts were recorded for this clonotype. The genes are TRBV12-3 or TRBV12-4 and TRBJ1-6; no clear D gene. The germline V and J ends were trimmed by 3 bases and 9 bases, with 6 bases remaining between them. The CDR3 is 12 amino acids. In DNA form, the CDR3 reads TGTGCCAGCAGTTTTAACCGTTCACCCCTCCACTTT. Amino acid sequence: CASSFNRSPLHF.

Many counts were recorded for this clonotype. The chain employs TRBV6-5 and TRBJ2-5; D may be TRBD1 (5 bases). Germline V CDR1 and CDR2: MNHEY, SVGAGI. V was clipped by 2 bases and J by 2 bases, with 12 bases between them. The CDR3 runs 15 residues. CDR3 nucleotide sequence: TGTGCCAGCAGTTACGATCGACAGTTTCAAGAGACCCAGTACTTC. Protein product: CASSYDRQFQETQYF.

There are many counts of this clonotype. V is TRBV7-2 and J is TRBJ2-3; D is ambiguous. This CDR3 comprises 12 residues. Germline V lookup: CDR1 SGHTA, CDR2 FQGNSA. Trimming stripped 3 bases from V and 0 bases from J, with 1 base between. The CDR3 DNA reads as TGTGCCAGCAGCTTCAGCACAGATACGCAGTATTTT. It specifies CASSFSTDTQYF. The full variable domain, its missing parts supplied by reference TRBV7-2 and TRBJ2-3, is GAGVSQSPSNKVTEKGKDVELRCDPISGHTALYWYRQSLGQGLEFLIYFQGNSAPDKSGLPSDRFSAERTGGSVSTLTIQRTQQEDSAVYLCASSFSTDTQYFGPGTRLTVL.

The rearrangement links TRBV7-2 to TRBJ1-1; D call uncertain. Trimming shortened V by 4 bases and J by 1 base, and 7 bases separated the two germline ends. This CDR3 comprises 13 residues. Germline CDR1 and CDR2: SGHTA and FQGNSA. This CDR3 reads CASSYSPNTEAFF. CDR3 sequence (DNA): TGTGCCAGCAGCTACAGCCCGAACACTGAAGCTTTCTTT.

In its sample, this clonotype was seen a few times. This sequence joins TRBV18 and TRBJ2-7; a weak D match, TRBD2 (6 bases). This CDR3 spans 15 amino acids. Germline loops: CDR1 KGHSH, CDR2 LQKENI. Trimming stripped 6 bases from V and 1 base from J, with 16 bases between. The CDR3 loop reads CASSPAGRDSYEQYF. The CDR3 DNA is TGTGCCAGCTCTCCAGCGGGCAGGGATTCCTACGAGCAGTACTTC.

V gene TRBV5-6 combines with J gene TRBJ2-3; tentative D call: TRBD2 (5 bases). V was trimmed by 2 bases and J by 4 bases, leaving 17 bases between them. This CDR3 is built from 16 residues. Germline values: CDR1 SGHDT, CDR2 YYEEEE. The CDR3 reads CASSFQALSSADTQYF. DNA for the CDR3: TGTGCCAGCAGCTTCCAAGCCCTTAGTAGCGCAGATACGCAGTATTTT.

The chain recombines TRBV19 with TRBJ2-7; 7 nucleotides line up with TRBD2. V was clipped by 5 bases and J by 3 bases; unmatched bases: 10. Germline V gives CDR1 LNHDA, CDR2 SQIVND (reference sequence). CDR3 length: 15 residues. DNA of the CDR3: TGTGCCAGTAGTGTCCAGCGGGACCCTCGCTACGAGCAGTACTTC. This gives the protein CASSVQRDPRYEQYF. Supplemented by reference TRBV19 and TRBJ2-7, the full variable domain reads DGGITQSPKYLFRKEGQNVTLSCEQNLNHDAMYWYRQDPGQGLRLIYYSQIVNDFQKGDIAEGYSVSREKKESFPLTVTSAQKNPTAFYLCASSVQRDPRYEQYFGPGTRLTVT.

This clonotype appeared a few times. V and J are TRBV7-9 and TRBJ1-1; possible D gene TRBD1, 5 bases. Trimming pared 5 bases from V and 1 base from J, leaving 20 bases between. Germline V CDR1 and CDR2: SEHNR, FQNEAQ (reference sequence). The CDR3 extends over 17 amino acids. CDR3 bases: TGTGCCAGCAGCCCCGTATTCCGGGCAGGGAAGAACACTGAAGCTTTCTTT. Translating it yields CASSPVFRAGKNTEAFF.

This clonotype occurred many times. The genes are TRBV7-9 and TRBJ1-6; 10 nucleotides agree with TRBD1. Germline lookup yields CDR1 SEHNR and CDR2 FQNEAQ (reference sequence). CDR3 length: 16 amino acids. V lost 6 bases and J lost 7; bases outside the gene matches: 9. The CDR3 DNA sequence: TGTGCCAGCAGTTCGGGACAGGGGTTCTGGAATTCACCCCTCCACTTT. Amino acid sequence: CASSSGQGFWNSPLHF.

The chain is built from TRBV18 and TRBJ2-6, with D perhaps matching TRBD1 (6 bases). The CDR3 sequence is 17 residues long. From germline, CDR1 is KGHSH and CDR2 LQKENI. The V and J ends lost 3 bases and 0 bases respectively, with 12 bases between them. The CDR3 DNA follows: TGTGCCAGCTCACCCCAGACAGGCCGCTCTGGGGCCAACGTCCTGACTTTC. The encoded protein is CASSPQTGRSGANVLTF.

V usage is TRBV18 and J usage is TRBJ1-2; 7 nucleotides match TRBD1. Germline V gives CDR1 KGHSH, CDR2 LQKENI. The CDR3 has 15 amino acids. The junction had 9 bases not matched to a gene; V was cut back by 2 bases and J by 6 bases. As DNA, the CDR3 is TGTGCCAGCTCACCATGGACCAGGGGGGAGGATGGCTACACCTTC. Its protein is CASSPWTRGEDGYTF.

As regards this clonotype: An end of the junction differs from the germline gene, which may be a read error. V gene TRBV7-9 combines with J gene TRBJ1-5; 7 bases align to TRBD1. CDR3 size: 15 residues. The germline V gene encodes CDR1 SEHNR and CDR2 FQNEAQ (reference sequence). The CDR3 DNA reads as TGTGTCAGCAGCGGCCGGGACAGCCGCAATCAGCCCCAGCATTTT. It yields the protein CVSSGRDSRNQPQHF.